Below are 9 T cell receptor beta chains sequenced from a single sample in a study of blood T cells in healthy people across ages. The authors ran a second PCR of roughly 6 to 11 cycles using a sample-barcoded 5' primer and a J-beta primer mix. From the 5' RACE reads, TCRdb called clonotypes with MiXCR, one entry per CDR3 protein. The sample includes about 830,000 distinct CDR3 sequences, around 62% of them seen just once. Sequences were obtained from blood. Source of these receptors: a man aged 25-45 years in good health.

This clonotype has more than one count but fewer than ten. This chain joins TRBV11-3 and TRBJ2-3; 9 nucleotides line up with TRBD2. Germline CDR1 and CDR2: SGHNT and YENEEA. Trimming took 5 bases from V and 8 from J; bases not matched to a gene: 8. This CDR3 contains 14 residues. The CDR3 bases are TGTGCCAGCAGCGATCGCGGGGGGGCGGGTACGCAGTATTTT. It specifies CASSDRGGAGTQYF.

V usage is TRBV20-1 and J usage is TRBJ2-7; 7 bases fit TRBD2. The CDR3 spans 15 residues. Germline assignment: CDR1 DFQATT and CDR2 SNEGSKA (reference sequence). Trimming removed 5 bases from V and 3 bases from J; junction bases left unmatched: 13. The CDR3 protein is CSAGRGLESDYEQYF. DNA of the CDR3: TGCAGTGCTGGACGAGGACTAGAATCGGACTACGAGCAGTACTTC.

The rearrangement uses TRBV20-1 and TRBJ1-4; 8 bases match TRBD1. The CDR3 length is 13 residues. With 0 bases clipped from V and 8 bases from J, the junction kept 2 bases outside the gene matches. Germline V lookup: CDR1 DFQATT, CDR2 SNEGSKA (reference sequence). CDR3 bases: TGCAGTGCTAGAGAACAGGGGGGGGAAAAACTGTTTTTT. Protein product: CSAREQGGEKLFF.

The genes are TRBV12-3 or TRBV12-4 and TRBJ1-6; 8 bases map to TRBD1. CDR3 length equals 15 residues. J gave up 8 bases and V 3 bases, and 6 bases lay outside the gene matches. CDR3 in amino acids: CASSFHRGYYSPLHF. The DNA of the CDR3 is TGTGCCAGCAGTTTTCACAGGGGGTATTATTCACCCCTCCACTTT.

The CDR3 loop is CASSEESGTGATDTQYF. The CDR3 DNA reads as TGTGCCAGCAGTGAAGAGAGTGGGACAGGGGCCACAGATACGCAGTATTTT. The chain links TRBV2 to TRBJ2-3; 10 nucleotides line up with TRBD1. Germline values: CDR1 SNHLY, CDR2 FYNNEI. V lost 1 base, J lost 2 bases, and 6 bases stayed unmatched. The CDR3 is made up of 17 amino acids.

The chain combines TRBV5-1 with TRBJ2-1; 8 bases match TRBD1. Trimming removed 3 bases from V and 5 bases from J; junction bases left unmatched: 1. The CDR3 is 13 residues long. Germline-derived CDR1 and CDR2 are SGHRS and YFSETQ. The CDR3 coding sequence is TGCGCCAGCAGCTCACAGGGGGACAATGAGCAGTTCTTC. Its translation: CASSSQGDNEQFF.

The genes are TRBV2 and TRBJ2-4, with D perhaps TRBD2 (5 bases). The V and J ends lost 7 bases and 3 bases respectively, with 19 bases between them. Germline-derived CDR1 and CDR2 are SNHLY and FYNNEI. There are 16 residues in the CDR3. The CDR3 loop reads CASTTLERGDKNIQYF. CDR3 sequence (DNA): TGTGCCAGCACCACACTAGAACGGGGAGACAAAAACATTCAGTACTTC.

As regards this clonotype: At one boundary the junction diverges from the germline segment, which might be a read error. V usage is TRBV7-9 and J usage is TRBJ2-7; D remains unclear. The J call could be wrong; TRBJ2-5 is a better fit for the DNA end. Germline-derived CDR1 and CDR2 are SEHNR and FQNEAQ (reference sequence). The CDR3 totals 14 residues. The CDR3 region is CASCLGGWRETQYF. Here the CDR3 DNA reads TGTGCCAGCTGCTTAGGCGGCTGGCGAGAGACCCAGTACTTC.

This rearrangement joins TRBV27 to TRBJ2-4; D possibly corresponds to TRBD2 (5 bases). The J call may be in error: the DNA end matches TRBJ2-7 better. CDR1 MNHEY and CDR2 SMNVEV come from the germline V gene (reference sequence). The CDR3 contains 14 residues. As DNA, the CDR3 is TGTGCCAGCAGTCCGGCGGGTTTTCGGGGCGAGCAGTACTTC. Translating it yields CASSPAGFRGEQYF.